Below are 21 T cell receptor beta chains sequenced from a single sample in a study of T cell repertoires in cytomegalovirus infection. Using its own MiXCR run on the reads, TCRdb lists one record per CDR3 protein. The repertoire holds about 310,000 distinct CDR3 sequences, with around a sixth as singletons. The sequenced material came from PBMCs. The origin of the receptors is a human donor in good health (CMV status not recorded). Some clones in this sample may be carry-over from other donors' samples.

V and J are TRBV28 and TRBJ2-5, with 8 bases fitting TRBD2. Trimming cost V 6 bases and J 7 bases; bases outside gene matches: 10. This CDR3 has 14 residues. Germline loops: CDR1 MDHEN, CDR2 SYDVKM. The DNA for the CDR3 is TGTGCCAGCAGACAAGCGGGGGCCTCCGGGACCCAGTACTTC. This translates into CASRQAGASGTQYF.

This chain joins TRBV20-1 and TRBJ2-3; D uncertain. The germline V and J ends were trimmed by 2 bases and 5 bases, with 8 bases remaining between them. CDR3 length: 12 amino acids. Germline CDR1 is DFQATT and CDR2 is SNEGSKA (reference sequence). The CDR3: CSARMAGDTQYF. CDR3 in DNA: TGCAGTGCTAGAATGGCTGGAGATACGCAGTATTTT.

The table lists this clonotype with many counts. This chain links TRBV6-5 with TRBJ2-3; 10 nucleotides align to TRBD2. Trimming cost V 2 bases and J 2 bases; bases outside gene matches: 7. The CDR3 totals 17 residues. Looked up from germline, CDR1 is MNHEY and CDR2 is SVGAGI. The DNA of the CDR3 is TGTGCCAGCAGTTACCGCCGACTAGCGGGCCTCACAGATACGCAGTATTTT. Its translation is CASSYRRLAGLTDTQYF.

This clonotype was seen repeatedly, ten times or more. The chain joins TRBV7-9 to TRBJ1-6, with 7 positions matching TRBD1. V lost 10 bases, J lost 6 bases, and 12 bases stayed unmatched. The CDR3 consists of 15 residues. Germline V CDR1 and CDR2: SEHNR, FQNEAQ (reference sequence). The CDR3 is CATENKQGSNSPLHF. CDR3 DNA sequence: TGTGCCACCGAAAATAAACAGGGGAGTAATTCACCCCTCCACTTT.

This clonotype was detected only a few times. This chain joins TRBV7-9 and TRBJ2-1; tentatively, D is TRBD1 (5 bases). The ends were cut back, 5 bases at V and 7 bases at J, with 15 bases in the middle. Germline CDR1 SEHNR, CDR2 FQNEAQ (reference sequence). This CDR3 comprises 14 residues. The CDR3 DNA follows: TGTGCCAGCAGCGACAAGGGGCCAGATAATGAGCAGTTCTTC. This gives the protein CASSDKGPDNEQFF.

V and J are TRBV5-6 and TRBJ2-1; 9 bases agree with TRBD1. Germline CDR1 is SGHDT and CDR2 is YYEEEE. This CDR3 comprises 17 residues. Germline trimming cut 2 bases from V and 3 bases from J; bases unmatched to any gene: 9. Here the CDR3 DNA reads TGTGCCAGCAGCTTAGGGACAGGGTGGAATGACTACAATGAGCAGTTCTTC. Protein sequence: CASSLGTGWNDYNEQFF.

This clonotype was seen repeatedly, ten times or more. The J gene is TRBJ1-6, the V gene TRBV7-2; 8 nucleotides agree with TRBD1. CDR1 SGHTA and CDR2 FQGNSA come from the germline V gene. The CDR3 is 16 residues long. The J segment lost 0 bases and the V segment lost 3 bases, leaving 1 base of the junction unmatched. CDR3 sequence (DNA): TGTGCCAGCAGCTTGGGACAGGCCTCCTATAATTCACCCCTCCACTTT. Translation gives CASSLGQASYNSPLHF. The whole variable domain, remainder taken from reference TRBV7-2 and TRBJ1-6, is GAGVSQSPSNKVTEKGKDVELRCDPISGHTALYWYRQSLGQGLEFLIYFQGNSAPDKSGLPSDRFSAERTGGSVSTLTIQRTQQEDSAVYLCASSLGQASYNSPLHFGNGTRLTVT.

This chain joins TRBV25-1 and TRBJ1-2; 8 positions agree with TRBD1. Germline-derived CDR1 and CDR2 are MGHDK and SYGVNS. The CDR3 sequence is 16 residues long. Unmatched junction bases numbered 9, after V lost 1 base and J lost 5 bases. Here the CDR3 reads CASSEFGTGGVYGYTF. The CDR3 DNA reads as TGTGCCAGCAGTGAATTTGGGACAGGAGGAGTTTATGGCTACACCTTC.

The sample holds many counts of this clonotype. The V and J genes are TRBV7-9 and TRBJ1-6, with 7 nucleotides matching TRBD1. The CDR3 has 15 amino acids. The trim removed 4 bases at V and 6 bases at J, leaving 6 bases unmatched. The germline CDR1 and CDR2 sequences are SEHNR and FQNEAQ (reference sequence). In nucleotides, the CDR3 is TGTGCCAGCAGCTCTGCCGGGACAGTTAATTCACCCCTCCACTTT. Its protein product is CASSSAGTVNSPLHF. Together with reference TRBV7-9 and TRBJ1-6, the CDR3 gives the full variable domain: DTGVSQNPRHKITKRGQNVTFRCDPISEHNRLYWYRQTLGQGPEFLTYFQNEAQLEKSRLLSDRFSAERPKGSFSTLEIQRTEQGDSAMYLCASSSAGTVNSPLHFGNGTRLTVT.

The chain couples TRBV20-1 to TRBJ1-1, with D possibly TRBD1 on 6 matching bases. This CDR3 is built from 12 residues. Trimming removed 0 bases at V and 8 bases at J, with 10 bases between. Germline CDR1 is DFQATT and CDR2 is SNEGSKA (reference sequence). CDR3 residues: CSAREQQGEAFF. The CDR3 DNA sequence: TGCAGTGCTAGAGAACAACAGGGAGAAGCTTTCTTT.

This clonotype showed up many times. The chain combines TRBV6-2 or TRBV6-3 with TRBJ1-5, with TRBD1 identical over 11 bases. The germline V gene encodes CDR1 MNHEY and CDR2 SVGEGT. V lost 6 bases to trimming and J lost 6 bases; unmatched junction nucleotides: 7. The CDR3 is 15 residues long. CDR3 DNA: TGTGCCAGCAGCCCCAGGACAGGGGGCGTTCAGCCCCAGCATTTT. Protein product: CASSPRTGGVQPQHF.

The rearrangement joins TRBV20-1 to TRBJ2-1; 7 nucleotides agree with TRBD2. V was clipped by 6 bases and J by 12 bases; unmatched bases: 17. Looked up from germline, CDR1 is DFQATT and CDR2 is SNEGSKA (reference sequence). The CDR3 spans 14 residues. CDR3 bases: TGCAGTGCGGGGGGGGGTAGCGGGCCCCGGCCGCAGTTCTTC. As protein: CSAGGGSGPRPQFF.

The table lists this clonotype with a few counts. CDR3 DNA: TGCAGCGCTGCTAGCGGGGGGCACACAGATACGCAGTATTTT. Its protein product is CSAASGGHTDTQYF. The chain employs TRBV29-1 and TRBJ2-3; TRBD2 agrees at 11 bases. Germline assignment: CDR1 SQVTM and CDR2 ANQGSEA. The junction had 5 bases not matched to a gene; V was cut back by 7 bases and J by 2 bases. This CDR3 spans 14 amino acids.

This clonotype turned up a few times. The chain recombines TRBV3-1 with TRBJ1-1, with 8 bases that match TRBD1. With V trimmed by 4 bases and J by 7 bases, 5 bases remained unmatched. This CDR3 has 13 residues. Per the germline V gene, CDR1 is LGHDT and CDR2 is YNNKEL (reference sequence). The DNA of the CDR3 is TGTGCCAGCAGCCGACGGACAGGGCTTGAAGCTTTCTTT. It yields the protein CASSRRTGLEAFF.

The chain carries TRBV19 and TRBJ2-3, with a tentative D call TRBD1 (6 bases). CDR1 is LNHDA, CDR2 SQIVND, per germline (reference sequence). The CDR3 spans 16 residues. V was cut by 6 bases and J by 6 bases, with 22 bases left in between. The CDR3 sequence: CASSQTPGAPRDTQYF. The DNA for the CDR3 is TGTGCCAGTAGCCAGACCCCAGGGGCCCCAAGGGATACGCAGTATTTT.

The table lists this clonotype with a few counts. The chain combines TRBV28 with TRBJ1-1; TRBD1 matches at 8 bases. The germline V gene has CDR1 MDHEN and CDR2 SYDVKM. The J segment lost 1 base and the V segment lost 1 base, leaving 5 bases of the junction unmatched. This CDR3 comprises 16 residues. The CDR3 bases are TGTGCCAGCAGTTTATTTGGGACAGGCCCGAACACTGAAGCTTTCTTT. Translated, it gives CASSLFGTGPNTEAFF. Full variable domain (missing parts from reference TRBV28 and TRBJ1-1): DVKVTQSSRYLVKRTGEKVFLECVQDMDHENMFWYRQDPGLGLRLIYFSYDVKMKEKGDIPEGYSVSREKKERFSLILESASTNQTSMYLCASSLFGTGPNTEAFFGQGTRLTVV.

This clonotype was seen at least ten times. The gene calls are TRBV7-9 and TRBJ2-7, with D perhaps given as TRBD1 or TRBD2 (6 bases each). Germline CDR1 is SEHNR and CDR2 is FQNEAQ (reference sequence). The ends were cut back, 5 bases at V and 4 bases at J, with 18 bases in the middle. CDR3 length equals 15 residues. In DNA form, the CDR3 reads TGTGCCAGCAGCCCGAAAGGGGGACTGCTTTACGAGCAGTACTTC. Its translation is CASSPKGGLLYEQYF.

The chain uses TRBV20-1 and TRBJ2-3; D perhaps matches TRBD2 (7 bases). From germline, CDR1 is DFQATT and CDR2 SNEGSKA (reference sequence). The CDR3 has 16 residues. V shed 3 bases and J shed 0 bases, with 16 bases lying between them. In DNA, the CDR3 is TGCAGTGCTAGGTTGGCGGGGGACACGAGCACAGATACGCAGTATTTT. Translation gives CSARLAGDTSTDTQYF.

In this sample, this clonotype turned up a few times. This chain uses TRBV20-1 with TRBJ2-1; 8 bases line up with TRBD2. J gave up 8 bases and V 0 bases, and 12 bases lay outside the gene matches. Per the germline V gene, CDR1 is DFQATT and CDR2 is SNEGSKA (reference sequence). CDR3 length equals 16 residues. CDR3 sequence: CSARDPWAGGIDEQFF. CDR3 bases: TGCAGTGCTAGAGACCCCTGGGCGGGGGGCATCGATGAGCAGTTCTTC.

The genes are TRBV6-8 and TRBJ1-2; TRBD1 is a possible D gene (5 bases). Germline V CDR1 and CDR2: MNHGY, SAAAGT. Trimming pared 0 bases from V and 6 bases from J, leaving 11 bases between. The CDR3 totals 14 residues. The CDR3 nucleotides are TGTGCCAGCAGTTACTCGGGGGGTTCCAATGGCTACACCTTC. Protein product: CASSYSGGSNGYTF.

CDR3 in amino acids: CASSLGGGIQYF. The CDR3, as DNA: TGTGCCAGCAGCTTAGGGGGCGGCATTCAGTACTTC. The chain employs TRBV7-9 and TRBJ2-4, with D possibly matching TRBD1 (5 bases). Germline-derived CDR1 and CDR2 are SEHNR and FQNEAQ (reference sequence). Trimming left V 1 base short and J 9 bases short, with 7 bases between. This CDR3 region has 12 residues. The variable domain in full, with the rest retrieved from reference TRBV7-9 and TRBJ2-4, is DTGVSQNPRHKITKRGQNVTFRCDPISEHNRLYWYRQTLGQGPEFLTYFQNEAQLEKSRLLSDRFSAERPKGSFSTLEIQRTEQGDSAMYLCASSLGGGIQYFGAGTRLSVL.